This T cell receptor (beta chain) was observed in a study of blood T cell repertoires in COVID-19. About the research overall: Samples came from the United States, Italy and Spain, spanning acute and convalescent COVID-19. The analysed material was cDNA or gDNA that came from T cells, B-cell-depleted T cells, or PBMCs.

The table came from immunoSEQ multiplex PCR; TCRdb's copy has only in-frame clones and leaves some out. This sample has about 200,000 clones; roughly 87% occur once, and the top ten carry under 2%. Sequencing input: peripheral blood. This receptor was obtained from a man aged 40-49 years with active or convalescent COVID-19.

DNA for the CDR3: TGTGCCAGCAGCTGGGGAGGACGGAGCTATGGCTACACCTTC. Encoded protein: CASSWGGRSYGYTF. The rearrangement links TRBV5-6 to TRBJ1-2; no definite D call. Trimming took off 3 bases at V and 4 bases at J, with 13 bases between the two ends. The germline V gene has CDR1 SGHDT and CDR2 YYEEEE. The CDR3 runs 14 residues.